The sequence of this T cell receptor (beta chain) was determined in a study of T cell repertoires in cytomegalovirus infection. About the research overall: Peptides in the study included HLA-C-restricted and HLA-B-restricted CMV epitopes. Both CMV infection and a matching HLA type were indicated by public TCR beta signatures.

Study-wide points: Accumulated public TCR beta family frequency recognized individuals carrying CMV together with the relevant HLA.

TCRdb re-analysed the reads in MiXCR, keeping a single row per CDR3 protein. The sample shows about 920,000 distinct CDR3 sequences, about a third of them seen only once. Notes on this clonotype: What it recognizes is unknown.

The CDR3 spans 19 residues. V dropped 1 base and J dropped 4 bases, with 24 bases sitting between them. Germline V gene sequence: CDR1 SGHDT, CDR2 YYEEEE. The specimen was cultured CD8+ T cells from PBMCs, collected from culture after CMV antigen stimulation. The chain couples TRBV5-6 to TRBJ2-1; D possibly matches TRBD1 or TRBD2 (5 bases each). This receptor was taken from a human donor in good health (CMV status not recorded). Some clones in this sample may be carry-over from other donors' samples. The CDR3 sequence: CASSLRVRRGPQNYNEQFF. Written as DNA, the CDR3 is TGTGCCAGCAGCTTGAGGGTGCGACGGGGACCTCAAAATTACAATGAGCAGTTCTTC.